This TCR beta chain was retrieved from a study of blood T cell repertoires in COVID-19. Study details: The United States, Italy and Spain supplied acute and convalescent COVID-19 samples. PBMCs, B-cell-depleted T cells, or T cells provided the cDNA or gDNA that made up the material.

Per the germline V gene, CDR1 is SGHDT and CDR2 is YYEEEE. The CDR3 runs 14 residues. With 2 bases clipped from V and 9 bases from J, the junction kept 8 bases outside the gene matches. Original methodology: Reference gene primers were amplified, and this amplification served to estimate nucleated cell counts. The method was immunoSEQ multiplex PCR; TCRdb's version includes in-frame clones alone and lacks a portion of them. The V and J calls and clone size were taken over from that table, and D and trimming were inferred from the DNA. The table lists approximately 300,000 clones, more than 80% of them singletons, with approximately 4% in the top ten.

The gene calls are TRBV5-6 and TRBJ2-3; the match to TRBD1 covers 8 bases. The sample consisted of peripheral blood. This clonotype was sampled from a middle-aged woman with acute or convalescent COVID-19. The CDR3 bases are TGTGCCAGCAGCTTTGGACAGGGTGGCTTCACGCAGTATTTT. This encodes CASSFGQGGFTQYF.